This T cell receptor beta chain was retrieved from a study of CD4 and CD8 cells across lung adenocarcinoma regions. The V and J ends lost 3 bases and 3 bases respectively, with 11 bases between them. The germline V gene has CDR1 MNHNS and CDR2 SASEGT. The CDR3 spans 14 residues. TCRdb reprocessed the PCR reads with MiXCR, giving one entry per CDR3 protein. The sample contains 7,000 to 8,500 distinct CDR3 sequences, roughly 54% of which appear only once. Samples came from patients with localized non-small cell lung adenocarcinoma. The chain is built from TRBV6-1 and TRBJ1-1; D perhaps matches TRBD1 (5 bases). This TCR came from a female donor with lung adenocarcinoma. The CD4 and CD8 labels of this study may be unreliable. The sample was CD4+ T cells from the center of a lung tumor. CDR3 DNA: TGTGCCAGCAGTGAGATCTGGGGGGACACTGAAGCTTTCTTT. This sequence encodes CASSEIWGDTEAFF.